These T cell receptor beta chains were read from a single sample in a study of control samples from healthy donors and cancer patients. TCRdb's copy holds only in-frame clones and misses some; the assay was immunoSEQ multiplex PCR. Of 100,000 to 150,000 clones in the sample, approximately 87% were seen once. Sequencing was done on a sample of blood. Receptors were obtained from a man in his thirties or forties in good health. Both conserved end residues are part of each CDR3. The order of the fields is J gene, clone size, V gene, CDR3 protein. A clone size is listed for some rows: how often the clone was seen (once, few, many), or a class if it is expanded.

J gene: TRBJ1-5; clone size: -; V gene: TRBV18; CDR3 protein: CASSLSRDRASQPQHF
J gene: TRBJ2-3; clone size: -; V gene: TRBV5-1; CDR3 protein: CASSQRSSGGTDTQYF
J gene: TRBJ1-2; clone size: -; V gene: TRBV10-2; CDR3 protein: CASSDPDSVRYGYTF
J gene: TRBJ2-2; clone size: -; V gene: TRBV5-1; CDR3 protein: CASSRTGSNTGELFF
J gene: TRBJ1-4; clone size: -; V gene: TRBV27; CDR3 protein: CASSLTRQEKLFF
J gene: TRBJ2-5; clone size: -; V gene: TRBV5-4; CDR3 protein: CASSLGLAGIQETQYF
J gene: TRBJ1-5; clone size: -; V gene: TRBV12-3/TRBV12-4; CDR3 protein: CASSPPPGQPQHF
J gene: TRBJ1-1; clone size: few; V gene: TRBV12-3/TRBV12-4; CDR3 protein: CASSFGDNTEAFF
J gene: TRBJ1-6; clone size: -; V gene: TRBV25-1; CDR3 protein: CASRETGFATRSPLHF
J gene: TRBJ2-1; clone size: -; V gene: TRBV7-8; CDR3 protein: CASSLAGGLQRGDEQFF
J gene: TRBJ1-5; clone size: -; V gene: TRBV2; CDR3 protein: CASSKTGSNQPQHF
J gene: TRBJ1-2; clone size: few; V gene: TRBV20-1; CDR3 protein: CSADRRQGYTF
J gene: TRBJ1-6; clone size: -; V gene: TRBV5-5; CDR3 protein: CASSIHGQGAVSPLHF